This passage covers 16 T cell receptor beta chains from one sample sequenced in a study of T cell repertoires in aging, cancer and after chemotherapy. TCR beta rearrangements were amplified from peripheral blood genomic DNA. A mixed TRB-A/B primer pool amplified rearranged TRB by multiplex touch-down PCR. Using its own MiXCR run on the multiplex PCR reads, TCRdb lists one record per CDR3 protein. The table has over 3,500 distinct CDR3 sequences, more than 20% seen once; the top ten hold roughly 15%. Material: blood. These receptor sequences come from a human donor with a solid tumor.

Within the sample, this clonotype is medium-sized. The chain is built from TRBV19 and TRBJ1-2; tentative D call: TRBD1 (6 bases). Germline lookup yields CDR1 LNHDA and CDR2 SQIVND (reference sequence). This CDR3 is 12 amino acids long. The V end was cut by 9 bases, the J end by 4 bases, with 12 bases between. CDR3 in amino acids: CASTGQTYGYTF. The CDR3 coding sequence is TGTGCCAGCACAGGACAGACCTATGGCTACACCTTC. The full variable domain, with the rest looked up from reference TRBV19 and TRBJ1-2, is DGGITQSPKYLFRKEGQNVTLSCEQNLNHDAMYWYRQDPGQGLRLIYYSQIVNDFQKGDIAEGYSVSREKKESFPLTVTSAQKNPTAFYLCASTGQTYGYTFGSGTRLTVV.

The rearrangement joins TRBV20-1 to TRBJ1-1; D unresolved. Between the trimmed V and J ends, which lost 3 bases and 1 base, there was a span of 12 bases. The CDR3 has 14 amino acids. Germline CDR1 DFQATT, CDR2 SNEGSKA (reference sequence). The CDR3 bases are TGCAGTGCTAGTCCCCCGGGCAAGAACACTGAAGCTTTCTTT. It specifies CSASPPGKNTEAFF.

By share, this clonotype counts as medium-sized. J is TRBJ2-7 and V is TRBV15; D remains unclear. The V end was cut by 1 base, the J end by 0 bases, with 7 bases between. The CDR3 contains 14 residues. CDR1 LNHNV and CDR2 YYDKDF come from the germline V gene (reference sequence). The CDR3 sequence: CATSRGGYSYEQYF. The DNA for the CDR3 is TGTGCCACCAGCAGAGGGGGATACTCCTACGAGCAGTACTTC.

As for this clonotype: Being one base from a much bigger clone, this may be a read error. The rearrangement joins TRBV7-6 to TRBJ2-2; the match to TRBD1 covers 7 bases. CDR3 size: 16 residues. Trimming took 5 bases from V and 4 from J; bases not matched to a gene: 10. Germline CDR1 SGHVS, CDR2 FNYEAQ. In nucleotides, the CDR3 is TGTGCCAGCAGCCCCGAAGGGGGCTCGAGCACCGGGGAGCTGTTTTTT. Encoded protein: CASSPEGGSSTGELFF.

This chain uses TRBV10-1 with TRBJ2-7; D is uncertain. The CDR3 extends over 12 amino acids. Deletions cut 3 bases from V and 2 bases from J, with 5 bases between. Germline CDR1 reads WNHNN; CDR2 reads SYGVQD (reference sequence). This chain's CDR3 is CASSDDPYEQYF. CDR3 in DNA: TGCGCCAGCAGTGATGACCCCTACGAGCAGTACTTC.

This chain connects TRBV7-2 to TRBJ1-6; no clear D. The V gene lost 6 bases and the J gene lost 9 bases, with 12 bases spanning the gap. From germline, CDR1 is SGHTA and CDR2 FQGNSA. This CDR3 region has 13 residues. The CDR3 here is CASSPVSGSPLHF. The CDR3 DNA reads TGTGCCAGCAGTCCAGTATCGGGTTCACCCCTCCACTTT.

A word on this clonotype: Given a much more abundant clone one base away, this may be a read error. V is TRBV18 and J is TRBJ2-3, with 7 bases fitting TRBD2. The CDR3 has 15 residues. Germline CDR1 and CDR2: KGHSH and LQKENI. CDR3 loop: CGSSPPAGPTDTQYF. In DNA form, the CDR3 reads TGTGGCAGCTCACCCCCAGCGGGGCCCACAGATACGCAGTATTTT.

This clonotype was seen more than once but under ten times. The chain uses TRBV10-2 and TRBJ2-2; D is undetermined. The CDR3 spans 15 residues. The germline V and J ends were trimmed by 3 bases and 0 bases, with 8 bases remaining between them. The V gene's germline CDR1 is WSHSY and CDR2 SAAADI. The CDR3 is CASSERTANTGELFF. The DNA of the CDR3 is TGCGCCAGCAGTGAAAGGACGGCGAACACCGGGGAGCTGTTTTTT.

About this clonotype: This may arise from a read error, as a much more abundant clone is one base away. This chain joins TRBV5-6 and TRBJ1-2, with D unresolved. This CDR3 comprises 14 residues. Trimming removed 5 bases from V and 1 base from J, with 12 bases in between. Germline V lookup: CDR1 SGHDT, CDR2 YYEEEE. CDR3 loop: CASSFNSLNYGYTF. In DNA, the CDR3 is TGTGCCAGCAGTTTTAACAGCCTTAACTATGGCTACACCTTC.

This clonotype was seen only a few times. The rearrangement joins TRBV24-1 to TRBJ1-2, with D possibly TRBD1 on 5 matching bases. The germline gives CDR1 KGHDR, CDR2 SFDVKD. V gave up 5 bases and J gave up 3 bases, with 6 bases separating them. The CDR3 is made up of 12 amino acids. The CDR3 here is CATSGGDYGYTF. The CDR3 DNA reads TGTGCCACCAGTGGGGGGGACTATGGCTACACCTTC.

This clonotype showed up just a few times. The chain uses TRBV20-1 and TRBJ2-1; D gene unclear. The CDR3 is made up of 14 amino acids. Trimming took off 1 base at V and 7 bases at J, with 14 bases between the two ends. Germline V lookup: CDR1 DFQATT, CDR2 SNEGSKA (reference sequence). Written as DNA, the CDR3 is TGCAGTGCTAGAGGGGGATACGTACGGAATGAGCAGTTCTTC. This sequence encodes CSARGGYVRNEQFF.

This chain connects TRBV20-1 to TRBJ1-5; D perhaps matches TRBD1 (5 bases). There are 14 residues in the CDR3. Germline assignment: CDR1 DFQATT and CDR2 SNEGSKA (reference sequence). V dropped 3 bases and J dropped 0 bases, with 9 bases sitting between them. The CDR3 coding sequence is TGCAGTGCTAGTCGGGGGGGTAGCAATCAGCCCCAGCATTTT. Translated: CSASRGGSNQPQHF.

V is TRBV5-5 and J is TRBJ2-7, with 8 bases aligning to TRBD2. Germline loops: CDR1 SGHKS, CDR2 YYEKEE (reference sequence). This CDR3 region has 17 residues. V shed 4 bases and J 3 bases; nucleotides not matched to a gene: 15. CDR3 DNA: TGTGCCAGCAGCCCGGCGTGGGGGAGCGGGAGATTCTACGAGCAGTACTTC. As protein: CASSPAWGSGRFYEQYF. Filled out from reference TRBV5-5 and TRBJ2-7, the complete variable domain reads DAGVTQSPTHLIKTRGQQVTLRCSPISGHKSVSWYQQVLGQGPQFIFQYYEKEERGRGNFPDRFSARQFPNYSSELNVNALLLGDSALYLCASSPAWGSGRFYEQYFGPGTRLTVT.

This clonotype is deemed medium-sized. The CDR3 here is CASSLGVGVRYEQYF. Written as DNA, the CDR3 is TGTGCCAGCAGCTTGGGAGTGGGGGTAAGGTACGAGCAGTACTTC. V is TRBV5-5 and J is TRBJ2-7; D possibly matches TRBD1 or TRBD2 (5 bases each). Trimming took off 0 bases at V and 4 bases at J, with 14 bases between the two ends. CDR1 is SGHKS, CDR2 YYEKEE, per germline (reference sequence). The length of the CDR3 is 15 residues.

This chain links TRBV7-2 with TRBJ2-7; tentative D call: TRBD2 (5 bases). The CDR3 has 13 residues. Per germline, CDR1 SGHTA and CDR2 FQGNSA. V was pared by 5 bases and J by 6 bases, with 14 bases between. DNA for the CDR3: TGTGCCAGCAGCCCCGACCCTCGGGGCGAGCAGTACTTC. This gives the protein CASSPDPRGEQYF. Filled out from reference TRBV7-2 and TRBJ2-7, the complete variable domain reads GAGVSQSPSNKVTEKGKDVELRCDPISGHTALYWYRQSLGQGLEFLIYFQGNSAPDKSGLPSDRFSAERTGGSVSTLTIQRTQQEDSAVYLCASSPDPRGEQYFGPGTRLTVT.

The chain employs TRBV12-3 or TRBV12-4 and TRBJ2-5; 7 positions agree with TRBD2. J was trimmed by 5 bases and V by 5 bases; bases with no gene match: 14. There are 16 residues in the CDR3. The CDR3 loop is CASSPSVGGSRETQYF. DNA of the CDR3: TGTGCCAGCAGTCCATCCGTTGGCGGGAGCAGGGAGACCCAGTACTTC.